Sequencing of this TCR beta chain was carried out in a study of T cell repertoires in cytomegalovirus infection. Germline trimming cut 6 bases from V and 4 bases from J; bases unmatched to any gene: 12. CDR3 length equals 16 residues. The germline V gene has CDR1 SQVTM and CDR2 ANQGSEA. In TCRdb, the reads were re-called with MiXCR into one record per CDR3 protein. The sample has roughly 720,000 distinct CDR3 sequences; approximately 34% are singletons. The sequence was collected from a human donor in good health (CMV status not recorded). Some clones in this sample may be carry-over from other donors' samples. The rearrangement links TRBV29-1 to TRBJ2-2; TRBD1 agrees at 9 bases. Sequences were obtained from PBMCs. CDR3 DNA sequence: TGCAGCGTCCGGAGGGACAGGGATCGCAGCACCGGGGAGCTGTTTTTT. Protein: CSVRRDRDRSTGELFF.